The present T cell receptor (beta chain) was sequenced within a study of immune evolution from preneoplasia to lung adenocarcinoma. General observations from the study: Later-stage lesions appeared to have more T cells, more diversity, less clonality.

With 6 bases removed from V and 0 bases from J, the gap between germline ends came to 8 bases. Germline V gives CDR1 SGHTA, CDR2 FQGTGA. The length of the CDR3 is 13 residues. Method: immunoSEQ multiplex PCR; TCRdb's copy keeps in-frame clones and lacks some. Among several thousand clones, more than 75% were seen once, and the ten largest hold 11%. With regard to this clone: Its matching antigen is unknown.

Patients had resection in Japan or China between about 2013 and 2018. H&E slides confirmed each diagnosis, reviewed by two pathologists independently. The sample comprised FFPE minimally invasive lung adenocarcinoma tissue. The origin of this receptor is a person aged 70 to 85 with lung adenocarcinoma. This rearrangement joins TRBV7-3 to TRBJ1-1; a weak D match, TRBD1 (5 bases). CDR3 in amino acids: CASRVTVNTEAFF. CDR3 sequence (DNA): TGTGCCAGCAGGGTGACAGTGAACACTGAAGCTTTCTTT.